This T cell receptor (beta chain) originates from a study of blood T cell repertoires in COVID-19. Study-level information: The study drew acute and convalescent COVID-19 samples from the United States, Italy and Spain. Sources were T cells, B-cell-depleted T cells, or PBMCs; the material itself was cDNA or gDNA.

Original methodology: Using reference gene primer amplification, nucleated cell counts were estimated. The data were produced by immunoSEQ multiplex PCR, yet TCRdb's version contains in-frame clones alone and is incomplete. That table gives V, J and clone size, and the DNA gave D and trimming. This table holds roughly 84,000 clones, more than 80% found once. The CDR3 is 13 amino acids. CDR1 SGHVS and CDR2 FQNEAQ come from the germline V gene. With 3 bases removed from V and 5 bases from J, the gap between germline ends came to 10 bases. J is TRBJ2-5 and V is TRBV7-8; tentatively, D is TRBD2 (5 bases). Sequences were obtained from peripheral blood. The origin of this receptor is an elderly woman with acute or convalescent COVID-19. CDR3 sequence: CASSFGGEETQYF. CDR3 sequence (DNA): TGTGCCAGCAGCTTCGGTGGGGAGGAGACCCAGTACTTC.